This T cell receptor beta chain was retrieved from a study of beta chain features in type 1 diabetes. Study as a whole: The patient and healthy donor groups were comparable for age, gender and cell yields.

CD4+ cells of the naive, central memory, regulatory and stem cell-like memory types were sorted via CD45RO/CCR7/CD25/CD127/CD95/CD27. This CDR3 is 15 amino acids long. Trimming left V 4 bases short and J 0 bases short, with 8 bases between. Germline V gene sequence: CDR1 SGDLS, CDR2 YYNGEE. TCRB transcripts that were expressed got sequenced, as all of the isolated RNA had been reverse transcribed. The table came from immunoSEQ multiplex PCR; TCRdb's copy has only in-frame clones and leaves some out. The table records under 450,000 clones, about 15% of them present only once. The V call is TRBV9, the J call TRBJ1-6; unclear D gene. The receptor was isolated from a man younger than 40 in good health. What was sequenced was naive CD4+ T cells from blood. The CDR3 coding sequence is TGTGCCAGCAGCCAGAGGAGCTCCTATAATTCACCCCTCCACTTT. It encodes CASSQRSSYNSPLHF.